This T cell receptor beta chain was found in a study of OX40 agonist ivuxolimab in advanced cancers. Broadly, across the study: Ivuxolimab, which targeted the costimulatory receptor OX40 (CD134), was an agonistic, fully human IgG2 monoclonal antibody. Three dose-escalation patients achieved partial responses, one with hepatocellular carcinoma and two with cutaneous melanoma. In the dose-escalation cohort, more than 80% of patients were male, and the mean age was 60 years with a range of roughly 20 to 80. Of the approximately 50 dose-escalation patients, hepatocellular carcinoma was present in around 20, melanoma in some 15, renal cell carcinoma in 9 and head and neck cancer in 9. Intravenous ivuxolimab was administered to patients every 2 weeks at six dose levels: 0.01, 0.1, 0.3, 1.5, 3 and 10 mg/kg. Prior anti-PD-1, anti-PD-L1 or anti-CTLA-4 therapy was permitted, and 40% of dose-escalation patients had received checkpoint inhibitors. The purpose of peripheral TCRbeta sequencing was to test whether ivuxolimab changed TCR sequence diversity and led to clonal T-cell expansion. The paper reports the monotherapy dose-escalation portion (N of about 47 patients) of the phase I ivuxolimab trial. Overall study outcomes, separate from this receptor: Which antigens the clonally expanded peripheral T cells were specific for was not determined. In the 0.1-3.0 mg/kg groups, partial responders were among the patients with the lowest normalized peripheral clonal expansion, particularly in CD8+ T cells. Low levels of normalized T-cell clonal expansion were also seen in some patients who did not respond. After ivuxolimab, more expanded clones were found on average in CD8+ T cells than in CD4+ T cells. At doses from 0.1 to 3.0 mg/kg, clonal expansion was seen in both CD4+ and CD8+ blood T cells between baseline and week 6.

Comment on this clone: There is no known antigen for this receptor. No much larger clone exists at a distance of one base, and base qualities are not known.

Genomic DNA was isolated from the sorted cells so that the TCRbeta CDR3 region could be sequenced. The immunoSEQ Assay was used for sequencing of TCRbeta CDR3 regions. Sourced from immuneACCESS, this table was stored by TCRdb with only in-frame sequences that have V and J called. A share of the clones is absent; for the studies checked, an unresolved V gene accounts for under half, and the remainder has no known explanation. Here the sample has fewer than 70,000 clones; roughly 91% occur a single time. About 0.76% of the sample comes from the top ten. Patients with autoimmune disease history or receiving systemic immunosuppression were excluded from the trial. In every dose cohort, peripheral blood was drawn for TCR sequencing at baseline, cycle 4 day 1, and cycle 7 day 1. The samples were drawn from a first-in-human, open-label, multicenter phase I dose-escalation trial of ivuxolimab. Adults with locally advanced or metastatic head and neck squamous cell, hepatocellular, melanoma or renal cell carcinoma were enrolled in the trial. Before TCR sequencing, CD4+ and CD8+ T cells were separately sorted from peripheral blood.

Sequencing was performed on CD4+ or CD8+ T cells sorted from blood, taken in a trial of the OX40 agonist ivuxolimab. The receptor's source is an adult with an advanced solid tumor such as melanoma, head and neck, liver or kidney cancer.

The DNA sequence is given as TGTGCCAGCAGCCAAGCGGGACTAGCTATCAATGAGCAGTTCTTC. This translates into CASSQAGLAINEQFF. The chain uses TRBV11-2 and TRBJ2-1; 9 junctional bases match TRBD2. The CDR3 goes from the cysteine to the phenylalanine over 15 residues. The kept DNA is CDR3 alone, 45 bases in frame from the first base. Looking up the germline V gene yields CDR1 SGHAT and CDR2 FQNNGV. V is cut back by 5 bases and J by 6 bases, with 8 bases in the junction unmatched.